This T cell receptor beta chain was sequenced in a study of spatial heterogeneity in lung cancer (dated by TCRdb to 2018 to 2020). Broadly, across the study: More beta-chain than alpha-chain transcripts were consistently detected, likely reflecting higher beta-chain transcript abundance. In the raw uncorrected reads, each unique combination of TCR and UMI appeared on average more than ten times. TCR alpha and beta repertoires were quantitatively compared across multiple tumor regions, matched nontumor lung and blood in non-small cell lung cancer. The study linked features of the TCR repertoire to counts of nonsynonymous mutations, which were determined by whole-exome sequencing of tumor tissue. At surgery, 200 or so tumor regions, 61 to 65 matched nontumor lung samples and about 56 PBMC samples were TCR-sequenced for both alpha and beta chains.

In light of the paper, this sample's time point label describes: sample taken at primary tumor resection. Donors were 65 to 85 patients with early-stage, untreated non-small cell lung cancer from the lung TRACERx cohort. For TCR sequencing, whole RNA was extracted from tumor and nontumor lung tissue, or from cryopreserved PBMC samples, and no cell sorting was done. Only patients with enough RNA available from two or more tumor regions were chosen for TCR sequencing. The library was built by means of 5' RACE. Sequencing instrument: NextSeq 500. The TCR library protocol attached a unique molecular identifier to each TCR cDNA molecule to allow correction of PCR and sequencing errors. For the original study's pipeline: TCR identification, UMI-based error correction and CDR3 extraction were all carried out with Decombinator tools. Expanded TCRs were defined as those above a frequency of 2 per 1,000, corresponding to the top 1% of the tumor frequency distribution. Rényi diversity was computed with the R vegan package after subsampling each repertoire 100 times to 5,000 TCRs. To build CDR3 similarity networks, amino acid triplet string-kernel similarity was used, and CDR3s were connected when their pairwise similarity was above 0.82. TCRdb reprocessing: public reads trimmed at Q25 with fastp, clones called with MiXCR, in-frame beta chains kept. CDR3 protein duplicates are merged, each entry listing the most common genes and DNA. It is TCRdb's table, rather than the study itself, that gives the V and J calls and clone size. The sample table holds more than 10,000 distinct CDR3 sequences, of which 3.5% to 4% were seen once. The ten largest clones add up to 40% to 50% of the sample.

From the germline V gene, CDR1 is SGHTA and CDR2 is FQGNSA. From its cysteine to its phenylalanine, the CDR3 spans 16 amino acids. The retained sequence is limited to the CDR3, 48 bases, with the frame set at the first base. Germline trimming amounts to 5 bases on V and 3 bases on J, with 5 as the count of junction bases outside the gene matches. The research as a whole found: Ubiquitous expanded tumor TCRs were detected in blood more often at tumor resection than at routine follow-up. Confirming at a functional level the hypothesis that regional TCRs recognize regional mutations was considered to require additional single-cell paired TCR alpha and beta sequencing.

This clonotype was detected many times. Its antigen remains unidentified. Per-base quality was not reported, and no clone a single base away is much larger than it. This sample comprised PBMCs, obtained at surgery. The sequence came from a male donor with early-stage non-small cell lung cancer. This receptor chain uses TRBV7-2 and TRBJ2-1, and TRBD2 matches 12 of the central bases. CDR3 region: CASSLTSGRFYNEQFF. The DNA sequence reads TGTGCCAGCAGCCTCACTAGCGGGAGGTTCTACAATGAGCAGTTCTTC.